This T cell receptor beta chain was identified in a study of T cells in Graves' hyperthyroidism and ophthalmopathy. Whole-study context: The initial diagnosis was the point when peripheral blood was collected, ahead of any treatment. Findings of the study overall: Blood also showed most of the thyroid clonotypes that were expanded above 0.001. Ophthalmopathy was separated from stable hyperthyroidism by a 13 V-J model.

V shed 2 bases and J 0 bases; nucleotides not matched to a gene: 8. The CDR3 has 17 residues. This clonotype was observed a few times. Its antigen is still unknown. Amplification targeted TCR beta CDR3 regions from RNA transcripts. The primer set for the first-round RT-PCR of the TCR CDR3 was HTBI. TCRdb analysed the multiplex PCR reads with MiXCR anew, one entry per CDR3 protein. This sample yields about 840,000 distinct CDR3 sequences, of which over 35% are seen a single time; about 8.9% belongs to the top ten. J is TRBJ2-7 and V is TRBV12-3 or TRBV12-4, with 9 bases identical to TRBD2. The receptor comes from a man younger than 30 with Graves' hyperthyroidism. Material for sequencing was blood. The CDR3, as DNA: TGTGCCAGCAGTTTATGGAGTCGGACTAGCGACTCCTACGAGCAGTACTTC. Residues: CASSLWSRTSDSYEQYF.